The 21 T cell receptor beta chains below were found in one sample sequenced in a study of blood T cell repertoires in COVID-19. Using immunoSEQ multiplex PCR, the repertoire was profiled, and TCRdb retains in-frame clones only, with some absent. The sample lists some 400,000 clones, 85% to 90% seen once, with 6.5% in the top ten. The source material was peripheral blood. Receptors were obtained from a young man with active or convalescent COVID-19.

The chain joins TRBV4-1 to TRBJ1-4, with D possibly being TRBD1 (5 bases). The CDR3 has 14 residues. Trimming cost V 3 bases and J 8 bases, with 13 bases left between them. Germline CDR1 and CDR2: MGHRA and YSYEKL. The CDR3 nucleotides read TGCGCCAGCAGCCAGGGGGGGGTCCGGGAAAAACTGTTTTTT. This gives the protein CASSQGGVREKLFF.

The rearrangement uses TRBV2 and TRBJ2-3; 9 nucleotides align to TRBD2. Per germline, CDR1 SNHLY and CDR2 FYNNEI. Germline trimming cut 8 bases from V and 7 bases from J; bases unmatched to any gene: 22. The CDR3 loop spans 18 amino acids. The CDR3: CASEILAGSLTGGNTQYF. The CDR3 DNA sequence: TGTGCCAGCGAAATCCTAGCGGGAAGCCTGACAGGAGGAAATACGCAGTATTTT.

The chain combines TRBV7-8 with TRBJ2-7, with D perhaps matching TRBD2 (5 bases). CDR1 SGHVS and CDR2 FQNEAQ come from the germline V gene. V was trimmed by 3 bases and J by 3 bases, leaving 12 bases between them. CDR3 size: 14 residues. The CDR3 reads CASSFYSVGYEQYF. CDR3 nucleotides: TGTGCCAGCAGCTTCTATAGCGTCGGCTACGAGCAGTACTTC.

The chain is built from TRBV4-1 and TRBJ1-3, with D unclear. The CDR3 extends over 16 amino acids. The V end lost 1 base, the J end lost 0 bases, and 10 bases lay between the germline ends. Per the germline V gene, CDR1 is MGHRA and CDR2 is YSYEKL. The CDR3 spells CASSQGGRASGNTIYF. The CDR3 DNA sequence: TGCGCCAGCAGCCAAGGTGGGCGGGCCTCTGGAAACACCATATATTTT.

V gene TRBV27 combines with J gene TRBJ2-7; TRBD1 is a possible D gene (5 bases). The germline V and J ends were trimmed by 5 bases and 3 bases, with 14 bases remaining between them. The CDR3 has 14 residues. CDR1 is MNHEY and CDR2 is SMNVEV in the germline V gene (reference sequence). The CDR3 spells CASSLRQTSYEQYF. The CDR3 DNA sequence: TGTGCCAGCAGTCTCCGACAGACCAGCTACGAGCAGTACTTC.

J is TRBJ2-7 and V is TRBV18, with 8 bases aligning to TRBD1. CDR1 KGHSH and CDR2 LQKENI come from the germline V gene. V gave up 1 base and J gave up 2 bases; unmatched junction bases: 10. The CDR3 runs 17 residues. CDR3 loop: CASSPRSRGLRTYEQYF. Written as DNA, the CDR3 is TGTGCCAGCTCACCACGCTCCAGGGGGCTAAGGACCTACGAGCAGTACTTC. The variable domain in full, with the rest retrieved from reference TRBV18 and TRBJ2-7, is NAGVMQNPRHLVRRRGQEARLRCSPMKGHSHVYWYRQLPEEGLKFMVYLQKENIIDESGMPKERFSAEFPKEGPSILRIQQVVRGDSAAYFCASSPRSRGLRTYEQYFGPGTRLTVT.

The chain recombines TRBV6-2 or TRBV6-3 with TRBJ2-1; 11 bases match TRBD2. In germline, CDR1 is MNHEY, CDR2 SVGEGT. The ends lost 6 bases at V and 4 bases at J; junction bases unmatched: 8. The CDR3 runs to 16 residues. The CDR3 protein is CASSSKGLAVYNEQFF. For the CDR3, the DNA is TGTGCCAGCAGCAGTAAGGGACTAGCGGTATACAATGAGCAGTTCTTC.

The chain recombines TRBV19 with TRBJ2-7; TRBD2 might be the D (7 bases). The V gene's germline CDR1 is LNHDA and CDR2 SQIVND (reference sequence). The CDR3 spans 13 residues. V was pared by 11 bases and J by 0 bases, with 14 bases between. Here the CDR3 DNA reads TGTGCCTGCGGGGGAGGGGGCTCCTACGAGCAGTACTTC. Translating it yields CACGGGGSYEQYF.

This clone came up a few times. This chain links TRBV20-1 with TRBJ1-6; 7 nucleotides match TRBD1. The junction had 8 bases not matched to a gene; V was cut back by 3 bases and J by 0 bases. The length of the CDR3 is 17 residues. Germline values: CDR1 DFQATT, CDR2 SNEGSKA (reference sequence). The CDR3, as DNA: TGCAGTGCTAGTTATAGGGGGCACAGCTCCTATAATTCACCCCTCCACTTT. It codes for CSASYRGHSSYNSPLHF.

The chain links TRBV12-3 or TRBV12-4 to TRBJ2-7; a weak D match, TRBD2 (6 bases). The length of the CDR3 is 13 residues. V was shortened by 5 bases and J by 2 bases, with 10 bases between the two germline ends. CDR3 protein: CASSRGTPYEQYF. DNA of the CDR3: TGTGCCAGCAGTCGCGGGACTCCCTACGAGCAGTACTTC.

The chain combines TRBV19 with TRBJ2-7; 10 positions match TRBD1. The V gene's germline CDR1 is LNHDA and CDR2 SQIVND (reference sequence). Trimming took 6 bases from V and 2 from J; bases not matched to a gene: 4. The CDR3 runs to 14 residues. This chain's CDR3 is CASSTGQGPYEQYF. The CDR3 DNA follows: TGTGCCAGTAGCACGGGACAGGGGCCCTACGAGCAGTACTTC.

CDR3 sequence reads: CASSLGLSAGQGNEKLFF. In DNA form, the CDR3 reads TGTGCCAGCAGCTTAGGTCTTTCGGCGGGCCAGGGGAATGAAAAACTGTTTTTT. The V call is TRBV7-9, the J call TRBJ1-4; D may be TRBD1 (6 bases). The CDR3 is 18 residues long. Germline CDR1 is SEHNR and CDR2 is FQNEAQ (reference sequence). Trimming removed 1 base from V and 5 bases from J, with 20 bases in between.

V is TRBV6-6 and J is TRBJ1-5; 8 nucleotides match TRBD1. CDR1 MNHNY and CDR2 SVGAGI come from the germline V gene (reference sequence). This CDR3 region has 15 residues. V trimming: 5 bases; J trimming: 1 base; junction bases outside the gene matches: 4. The CDR3 reads CASSPQGGSNQPQHF. CDR3 DNA sequence: TGTGCCAGCAGTCCACAGGGGGGAAGCAATCAGCCCCAGCATTTT.

There are a few counts of this clone. This chain joins TRBV5-1 and TRBJ1-2; a weak D match, TRBD1 (6 bases). The CDR3 consists of 16 residues. CDR1 is SGHRS, CDR2 YFSETQ, per germline. V dropped 2 bases and J dropped 0 bases, with 14 bases sitting between them. The CDR3, as DNA: TGCGCCAGCAGCTTTACCGGGACAACCTCTAACTATGGCTACACCTTC. It codes for CASSFTGTTSNYGYTF.

This chain uses TRBV9 with TRBJ2-1, with D unresolved. Germline CDR1 and CDR2: SGDLS and YYNGEE. The CDR3 extends over 15 amino acids. V was clipped by 2 bases and J by 0 bases, with 9 bases between them. The CDR3 here is CASSVGSDSYNEQFF. CDR3 sequence (DNA): TGTGCCAGCAGCGTGGGCTCAGACTCCTACAATGAGCAGTTCTTC. Looking up the rest from reference TRBV9 and TRBJ2-1 gives the full variable domain: DSGVTQTPKHLITATGQRVTLRCSPRSGDLSVYWYQQSLDQGLQFLIQYYNGEERAKGNILERFSAQQFPDLHSELNLSSLELGDSALYFCASSVGSDSYNEQFFGPGTRLTVL.

The chain has TRBV3-1 (or the pseudogene TRBV3-2) and TRBJ2-6; D possibly corresponds to TRBD1 (6 bases). CDR3 length: 16 amino acids. Germline values: CDR1 LGHDT, CDR2 YNNKEL (reference sequence). V lost 5 bases, J lost 1 base, and 12 bases lay in between. The CDR3, as DNA: TGTGCCAGCAGCATCCGGGGACAATCTGGGGCCAACGTCCTGACTTTC. Encoded protein: CASSIRGQSGANVLTF.

This clone was observed a handful of times. The gene calls are TRBV18 and TRBJ2-1; 12 nucleotides agree with TRBD2. Per germline, CDR1 KGHSH and CDR2 LQKENI. The CDR3 spans 17 residues. The trim removed 3 bases at V and 4 bases at J, leaving 7 bases unmatched. The CDR3 DNA reads TGTGCCAGCTCACCGCAACTAGCGGGGGGCCGATACAATGAGCAGTTCTTC. Its protein product is CASSPQLAGGRYNEQFF. Combining the CDR3 with reference TRBV18 and TRBJ2-1 gives the whole variable domain NAGVMQNPRHLVRRRGQEARLRCSPMKGHSHVYWYRQLPEEGLKFMVYLQKENIIDESGMPKERFSAEFPKEGPSILRIQQVVRGDSAAYFCASSPQLAGGRYNEQFFGPGTRLTVL.

The V gene is TRBV14, the J gene TRBJ2-5, with a tentative D call TRBD2 (5 bases). Trimming removed 4 bases from V and 1 base from J, with 7 bases in between. The germline CDR1 and CDR2 sequences are SGHDN and FVKESK. This CDR3 region has 13 residues. Here the CDR3 reads CASSPRGQETQYF. The CDR3 DNA sequence: TGTGCCAGCAGCCCCCGGGGCCAAGAGACCCAGTACTTC.

The rearrangement uses TRBV7-9 and TRBJ1-6; TRBD1 aligns across 10 bases. CDR3 length: 15 residues. From germline, CDR1 is SEHNR and CDR2 FQNEAQ (reference sequence). The J segment lost 5 bases and the V segment lost 4 bases, leaving 2 bases of the junction unmatched. As DNA, the CDR3 is TGTGCCAGCAGCTCTGGACAGGGGGATAATTCACCCCTCCACTTT. Protein sequence: CASSSGQGDNSPLHF.

This clone was seen a handful of times. The gene calls are TRBV19 and TRBJ2-3; TRBD2 aligns across 8 bases. V trimming: 8 bases; J trimming: 1 base; junction bases outside the gene matches: 2. The CDR3 sequence is 13 residues long. Germline V lookup: CDR1 LNHDA, CDR2 SQIVND (reference sequence). CDR3 coding DNA: TGTGCCAGTTTAGCGGGGCGCACAGATACGCAGTATTTT. Translated: CASLAGRTDTQYF.

This clone was recorded only once. The CDR3 sequence is CASSLDIRGARNQPQHF. CDR3 DNA sequence: TGTGCCAGCAGCTTAGATATCCGGGGGGCGAGGAATCAGCCCCAGCATTTT. The gene calls are TRBV11-2 and TRBJ1-5; tentatively, D is TRBD1 (6 bases). This CDR3 comprises 17 residues. V was shortened by 0 bases and J by 4 bases, with 16 bases between the two germline ends. The germline gives CDR1 SGHAT, CDR2 FQNNGV.